These 23 T cell receptor beta chains were sequenced from one sample in a study of cytomegalovirus exposure and HLA in healthy donors. A multiplex PCR was run with 60 Vbeta primers and 13 Jbeta primers. Produced via immunoSEQ multiplex PCR; TCRdb's table is partial and in-frame only. Its clone listing holds over 70,000 clones. Sequencing was carried out using PBMCs. All receptors come from a woman in her 40s in good health and CMV-seropositive.

The rearrangement links TRBV9 to TRBJ2-5; TRBD1 aligns across 7 bases. CDR3 length: 14 amino acids. Looked up from germline, CDR1 is SGDLS and CDR2 is YYNGEE. V trimming: 3 bases; J trimming: 4 bases; junction bases outside the gene matches: 6. This chain's CDR3 is CASSAPTGRETQYF. CDR3 nucleotides: TGTGCCAGCAGCGCCCCGACAGGGAGAGAGACCCAGTACTTC.

CDR3 coding DNA: TGCGCCAGCAGCCAAGAGTCGGGGGGGGCGAACGAGCAGTACTTC. It codes for CASSQESGGANEQYF. The chain recombines TRBV4-3 with TRBJ2-7, with TRBD2 matching over 8 bases. The V segment lost 0 bases and the J segment 5 bases; nucleotides outside the gene matches: 6. Germline CDR1 LGHNA, CDR2 YSLEER. This CDR3 has 15 amino acids.

J is TRBJ2-2 and V is TRBV6-1; D perhaps matches TRBD1 (6 bases). Between the trimmed V and J ends, which lost 11 bases and 1 base, there was a span of 11 bases. Germline lookup yields CDR1 MNHNS and CDR2 SASEGT. The CDR3 is 13 amino acids. The CDR3 loop reads CALGQRNTGELFF. CDR3 nucleotides: TGTGCCCTTGGACAGAGGAACACCGGGGAGCTGTTTTTT.

The chain carries TRBV28 and TRBJ2-1, with 10 bases matching TRBD2. The CDR3 is 18 residues long. Germline-derived CDR1 and CDR2 are MDHEN and SYDVKM. J lost 4 bases, V lost 6 bases, and 15 bases had no gene match. DNA for the CDR3: TGTGCCAGCAGAAAGCGGGAGGGCGTCGGGGCCACTTACAATGAGCAGTTCTTC. Translated, it gives CASRKREGVGATYNEQFF. Combining the CDR3 with reference TRBV28 and TRBJ2-1 gives the whole variable domain DVKVTQSSRYLVKRTGEKVFLECVQDMDHENMFWYRQDPGLGLRLIYFSYDVKMKEKGDIPEGYSVSREKKERFSLILESASTNQTSMYLCASRKREGVGATYNEQFFGPGTRLTVL.

The rearrangement uses TRBV25-1 and TRBJ2-1, with TRBD2 identical over 7 bases. Germline V lookup: CDR1 MGHDK, CDR2 SYGVNS. CDR3 length equals 15 residues. V trimming: 5 bases; J trimming: 4 bases; junction bases outside the gene matches: 8. The CDR3 region is CASSIMGGVYNEQFF. CDR3 nucleotide sequence: TGTGCCAGCAGTATAATGGGAGGGGTTTACAATGAGCAGTTCTTC.

The chain employs TRBV28 and TRBJ2-4; D is unresolved. The CDR3 runs 16 residues. The germline V gene has CDR1 MDHEN and CDR2 SYDVKM. The V gene lost 4 bases and the J gene lost 0 bases, with 13 bases spanning the gap. The CDR3 nucleotides read TGTGCCAGCAGTTATATCAGTATCTTAGCCAAAAACATTCAGTACTTC. Its protein product is CASSYISILAKNIQYF.

The J gene is TRBJ2-3, the V gene TRBV5-1; TRBD2 matches at 11 bases. Germline V lookup: CDR1 SGHRS, CDR2 YFSETQ. Trimming took 0 bases from V and 9 from J; bases not matched to a gene: 9. The CDR3 length is 16 residues. The CDR3 spells CASSLEVAGGRGTQYF. CDR3 DNA sequence: TGCGCCAGCAGCTTGGAGGTAGCGGGAGGGAGGGGGACGCAGTATTTT. Looking up the rest from reference TRBV5-1 and TRBJ2-3 gives the full variable domain: KAGVTQTPRYLIKTRGQQVTLSCSPISGHRSVSWYQQTPGQGLQFLFEYFSETQRNKGNFPGRFSGRQFSNSRSEMNVSTLELGDSALYLCASSLEVAGGRGTQYFGPGTRLTVL.

The chain carries TRBV5-1 and TRBJ2-7; the D gene is possibly TRBD1 (6 bases). V gave up 4 bases and J gave up 4 bases, with 15 bases separating them. The CDR3 extends over 14 amino acids. Germline V gene sequence: CDR1 SGHRS, CDR2 YFSETQ. The CDR3 DNA reads TGCGCCAGCAGCGGGACGACAGGAGAGTACGAGCAGTACTTC. Residues: CASSGTTGEYEQYF.

CDR3 protein: CASSPVRGGSYNEQFF. In DNA, the CDR3 is TGTGCCAGCAGCCCGGTACGGGGGGGTTCTTACAATGAGCAGTTCTTC. The chain recombines TRBV7-3 with TRBJ2-1; 8 bases are a match to TRBD2. The V gene's germline CDR1 is SGHTA and CDR2 FQGTGA. V lost 5 bases, J lost 4 bases, and 10 bases stayed unmatched. The CDR3 length is 16 residues.

Measured by frequency, this clone is medium-sized (0.01 to 0.1%). This chain connects TRBV27 to TRBJ2-7; TRBD2 matches 10 bases. The trim removed 4 bases at V and 0 bases at J, leaving 12 bases unmatched. The germline CDR1 and CDR2 sequences are MNHEY and SMNVEV (reference sequence). The CDR3 loop spans 18 amino acids. The CDR3 DNA sequence: TGTGCCAGCAGTTCCCAATATTCTAGCGGGGGATCCTCCTACGAGCAGTACTTC. It is translated as CASSSQYSSGGSSYEQYF.

CDR3 sequence: CASSLGKGNGNEQFF. The CDR3 DNA reads as TGTGCCAGCAGCTTGGGCAAGGGGAATGGGAATGAGCAGTTCTTC. This chain links TRBV5-4 with TRBJ2-1, with D perhaps TRBD1 (5 bases). Trimming removed 0 bases from V and 7 bases from J, with 14 bases in between. Germline values: CDR1 SGHNT, CDR2 YYREEE (reference sequence). CDR3 length equals 15 residues.

The gene calls are TRBV5-1 and TRBJ1-1, with D tentatively TRBD1 (5 bases). Trimming took 0 bases from V and 0 from J, leaving 6 bases between them. CDR1 and CDR2 (germline): SGHRS, YFSETQ. This CDR3 has 14 amino acids. The CDR3 DNA follows: TGCGCCAGCAGCTTGGACAGGCTGAACACTGAAGCTTTCTTT. Translated: CASSLDRLNTEAFF.

The chain combines TRBV29-1 with TRBJ2-5; maybe TRBD2 (6 bases). V was clipped by 6 bases and J by 4 bases, with 9 bases between them. Looked up from germline, CDR1 is SQVTM and CDR2 is ANQGSEA. This CDR3 region has 11 residues. This CDR3 is CSVAEGETQYF. The CDR3 bases are TGCAGCGTGGCGGAGGGAGAGACCCAGTACTTC.

This rearrangement joins TRBV19 to TRBJ2-7, with 8 bases matching TRBD1. The CDR3 length is 15 residues. Trimming took 5 bases from V and 0 from J; bases not matched to a gene: 6. Germline CDR1 is LNHDA and CDR2 is SQIVND (reference sequence). The CDR3 region has the DNA TGTGCCAGTAGTTCACAGGGGGTGAGCTCCTACGAGCAGTACTTC. Protein: CASSSQGVSSYEQYF.

The chain has TRBV6-5 and TRBJ1-2; D perhaps matches TRBD1 (5 bases). Germline CDR1 is MNHEY and CDR2 is SVGAGI. Trimming shortened V by 8 bases and J by 5 bases, and 15 bases separated the two germline ends. There are 13 residues in the CDR3. The CDR3, as DNA: TGTGCCAGCGCTCCTTCAGGGAGGTATGGCTACACCTTC. Its protein is CASAPSGRYGYTF.

V and J are TRBV19 and TRBJ1-2; D unresolved. Per the germline V gene, CDR1 is LNHDA and CDR2 is SQIVND (reference sequence). Trimming took 2 bases from V and 4 from J, leaving 8 bases between them. The CDR3 is 13 amino acids. The CDR3 loop is CASSITALYGYTF. The CDR3 bases are TGTGCCAGTAGTATAACAGCCCTCTATGGCTACACCTTC.

The CDR3 region has the DNA TGCGCCAGCAGCTTGGCCGGACAGGGTGATGAAAAACTGTTTTTT. Its protein product is CASSLAGQGDEKLFF. This sequence joins TRBV5-1 and TRBJ1-4, with 8 nucleotides matching TRBD1. Germline V gives CDR1 SGHRS, CDR2 YFSETQ. Trimming took 0 bases from V and 6 from J; bases not matched to a gene: 4. The CDR3 has 15 residues.

This chain uses TRBV7-6 with TRBJ2-7, with D possibly matching TRBD1 (5 bases). V gave up 0 bases and J gave up 4 bases, with 10 bases separating them. The CDR3 is made up of 14 amino acids. Germline CDR1 reads SGHVS; CDR2 reads FNYEAQ. The CDR3 nucleotides are TGTGCCAGCAGCTTAGCGGGGCAGGGTTACGAGCAGTACTTC. It translates to CASSLAGQGYEQYF.

The chain recombines TRBV5-1 with TRBJ1-3; 8 nucleotides align to TRBD1. V lost 4 bases and J lost 3; bases outside the gene matches: 6. In germline, CDR1 is SGHRS, CDR2 YFSETQ. This CDR3 has 15 amino acids. The CDR3 nucleotides read TGCGCCAGCAGCCTTCCGACAGGGGATGGAAACACCATATATTTT. Translated, it gives CASSLPTGDGNTIYF.

The rearrangement uses TRBV6-5 and TRBJ1-1; the match to TRBD1 covers 7 bases. The V and J ends lost 6 bases and 6 bases, in that order; junction bases with no gene match: 10. The CDR3 is 14 amino acids. Germline CDR1 and CDR2: MNHEY and SVGAGI. The CDR3 bases are TGTGCCAGCAGGAGGGACAGCCTCCCGTCTGAAGCTTTCTTT. As protein: CASRRDSLPSEAFF.

The rearrangement uses TRBV19 and TRBJ1-5, with D possibly TRBD1 on 5 matching bases. The CDR3 runs 15 residues. V lost 4 bases, J lost 4 bases, and 14 bases lay in between. Germline values: CDR1 LNHDA, CDR2 SQIVND (reference sequence). CDR3 amino acids: CASSRTGLRNQPQHF. For the CDR3, the DNA is TGTGCCAGTAGTAGGACGGGACTTAGGAATCAGCCCCAGCATTTT.

The rearrangement joins TRBV6-4 to TRBJ2-3; 8 bases are a match to TRBD2. J was trimmed by 3 bases and V by 0 bases; bases with no gene match: 2. The germline V gene encodes CDR1 MRHNA and CDR2 SNTAGT. The CDR3 contains 15 residues. CDR3 sequence (DNA): TGTGCCAGCAGTGACTCTAGCGGGGAGACAGATACGCAGTATTTT. Protein sequence: CASSDSSGETDTQYF.

The chain joins TRBV28 to TRBJ2-1; 7 nucleotides align to TRBD2. Germline CDR1 is MDHEN and CDR2 is SYDVKM. The trim removed 4 bases at V and 5 bases at J, leaving 8 bases unmatched. The CDR3 has 15 residues. The CDR3 spells CASSSTSEVDNEQFF. CDR3 DNA sequence: TGTGCCAGCAGTTCAACTAGCGAGGTGGACAATGAGCAGTTCTTC.